A selection of T cell receptor beta chains follows, all from one sample in a study of blood T cell repertoires in COVID-19. TCRdb's table, derived via immunoSEQ multiplex PCR, lists solely in-frame clones and lacks some. Among about 410,000 clones listed, roughly 90% were seen once. The source material was peripheral blood. The receptors derive from a woman aged 40 to 50 with COVID-19, enrolled during active disease. The CDR3 runs from the conserved cysteine through the conserved F or W. A D gene is named only where the DNA matches it firmly. A clone size is listed for some rows: how often the clone was seen (once, few, many), or a class if it is expanded.

d_call	clone_size	j_call	v_call	cdr3_aa	cdr3_nt
.	.	TRBJ1-4	TRBV3-1/TRBV3-2	CASSQERVREEKLFF	TGTGCCAGCAGCCAAGAGAGGGTAAGGGAAGAAAAACTGTTTTTT
TRBD1	.	TRBJ2-1	TRBV11-2	CASSLVGGQGRINEQFF	TGTGCCAGCAGCTTAGTAGGGGGACAGGGCAGGATCAATGAGCAGTTCTTC
.	.	TRBJ1-1	TRBV12-5	CASGPRDSTEAFF	TGTGCTAGTGGTCCTCGGGATAGCACTGAAGCTTTCTTT
.	.	TRBJ2-2	TRBV28	CASTLGALGLFF	TGTGCCAGCACCCTGGGGGCCCTGGGCCTGTTTTTT
TRBD1	.	TRBJ1-2	TRBV6-7	CASSSLRDRGVSGLGYTF	TGTGCCAGCAGTTCCCTCCGGGACAGGGGGGTATCGGGTCTTGGCTACACCTTC
.	.	TRBJ1-1	TRBV10-3	CAIQSPNTEAFF	TGTGCCATACAGAGTCCGAACACTGAAGCTTTCTTT
.	.	TRBJ2-3	TRBV6-4	CASSATGILDTQYF	TGTGCCAGCAGTGCTACAGGGATTTTGGATACGCAGTATTTT
.	.	TRBJ1-1	TRBV29-1	CSADGAEAFF	TGCAGCGCCGACGGGGCTGAAGCTTTCTTT
TRBD1	.	TRBJ2-7	TRBV9	CASSPRQGGYEQYF	TGTGCCAGCAGCCCTAGACAGGGGGGCTACGAGCAGTACTTC
TRBD2	.	TRBJ2-2	TRBV11-3	CASSLDGLAGGGELFF	TGTGCCAGCAGCTTAGATGGACTAGCGGGAGGCGGGGAGCTGTTTTTT
.	.	TRBJ2-1	TRBV7-2	CASSLGGPNNEQFF	TGTGCCAGCAGCTTAGGGGGCCCAAACAATGAGCAGTTCTTC
TRBD2	.	TRBJ2-5	TRBV28	CASRLAGPVETQYF	TGTGCCAGCAGACTAGCGGGACCGGTCGAGACCCAGTACTTC
TRBD1	once	TRBJ2-3	TRBV5-8	CASSLEGQVNWDTQYF	TGTGCCAGCAGCTTGGAAGGACAGGTGAATTGGGATACGCAGTATTTT
.	.	TRBJ2-7	TRBV6-2/TRBV6-3	CASSYPSYEQYF	TGTGCCAGCAGTTACCCGTCCTACGAGCAGTACTTC
.	once	TRBJ1-1	TRBV19	CASTATHGAEAFF	TGTGCCAGTACTGCGACGCACGGGGCTGAAGCTTTCTTT
.	.	TRBJ1-2	TRBV3-1/TRBV3-2	CASSQDPGSNYGYTF	TGTGCCAGCAGCCAAGACCCCGGGTCTAACTATGGCTACACCTTC
.	.	TRBJ2-5	TRBV30	CAWTIPETQYF	TGTGCCTGGACTATTCCGGAGACCCAGTACTTC
TRBD1	.	TRBJ1-5	TRBV5-1	CASSLGQGGPQHF	TGCGCCAGCAGCTTGGGACAGGGAGGACCCCAGCATTTT
TRBD1	.	TRBJ1-2	TRBV9	CASSVGTAANYGYTF	TGTGCCAGCAGCGTTGGGACAGCCGCTAACTATGGCTACACCTTC
.	.	TRBJ1-5	TRBV5-6	CASHKRGGSQPQHF	TGTGCCAGCCACAAGAGGGGAGGATCACAGCCCCAGCATTTT
.	.	TRBJ2-7	TRBV27	CASSLSWETAGEQYF	TGTGCCAGCAGTTTATCGTGGGAGACAGCGGGCGAGCAGTACTTC
.	.	TRBJ1-1	TRBV4-1	CASSQDGGTRWTEAFF	TGCGCCAGCAGCCAAGATGGGGGGACCCGGTGGACTGAAGCTTTCTTT
TRBD1	once	TRBJ1-6	TRBV28	CASRTPTGDNSPLHF	TGTGCCAGCAGAACTCCCACAGGGGATAATTCACCCCTCCACTTT
.	once	TRBJ2-1	TRBV6-2/TRBV6-3	CASSPGVALSYNEQFF	TGTGCCAGCAGCCCCGGAGTGGCTCTATCCTACAATGAGCAGTTCTTC
TRBD2	once	TRBJ2-1	TRBV5-1	CASSRQPSGSGNEQFF	TGCGCCAGCAGCCGCCAGCCCAGCGGGAGTGGCAATGAGCAGTTCTTC
.	.	TRBJ1-4	TRBV28	CAGGGSPLEKLFF	TGTGCCGGGGGGGGGAGTCCTTTAGAAAAACTGTTTTTT
TRBD1	.	TRBJ1-1	TRBV18	CASSPRTGGNTEAFF	TGTGCCAGCTCACCCAGGACAGGGGGGAACACTGAAGCTTTCTTT
.	.	TRBJ2-1	TRBV4-1	CASSQDVPGTSKDNEQFF	TGCGCCAGCAGCCAAGATGTGCCCGGGACTTCTAAAGACAATGAGCAGTTCTTC
TRBD1	.	TRBJ1-1	TRBV6-5	CASSLRAGGEAFF	TGTGCCAGCTCACTAAGGGCAGGGGGCGAAGCTTTCTTT
TRBD1	.	TRBJ1-5	TRBV5-1	CASSPGTGGDQPQHF	TGCGCCAGCAGCCCTGGGACAGGGGGCGATCAGCCCCAGCATTTT
TRBD1	.	TRBJ1-1	TRBV19	CASSIEQGAEAFF	TGTGCCAGTAGTATAGAACAGGGGGCTGAAGCTTTCTTT
TRBD1	.	TRBJ1-3	TRBV30	CAWSVGTGRLPSGNTIYF	TGTGCCTGGAGTGTGGGGACAGGCAGATTACCCTCTGGAAACACCATATATTTT
TRBD1	.	TRBJ1-3	TRBV30	CAWSLGQGRYPHTIYF	TGTGCCTGGAGTCTAGGACAGGGGAGGTACCCGCACACCATATATTTT
.	.	TRBJ1-4	TRBV2	CASSGQVPEKLFF	TGTGCCAGCAGTGGTCAGGTACCGGAAAAACTGTTTTTT
.	.	TRBJ1-4	TRBV19	CASSGPRGANEKLFF	TGTGCCAGTAGTGGCCCACGGGGGGCTAATGAAAAACTGTTTTTT
TRBD1	.	TRBJ1-2	TRBV7-3	CASSMQPGTGGLSGYTF	TGTGCCAGCAGCATGCAACCAGGGACAGGGGGCTTGTCTGGCTACACCTTC
.	.	TRBJ1-5	TRBV28	CATGDPSNQPQHF	TGTGCCACGGGGGACCCCAGCAATCAGCCCCAGCATTTT
TRBD1	few	TRBJ1-6	TRBV6-6	CASSFGQGDSPLHF	TGTGCCAGCAGCTTTGGGCAGGGGGATTCACCCCTCCACTTT